This T cell receptor beta chain was documented in a study of cytomegalovirus exposure and HLA in healthy donors. Broader study findings: Researchers reported from a later analysis that most CMV-associated TCR beta chains appeared HLA-restricted. Earlier analysis looked at TCR beta V segments, and most were productive about 87% or about 30% of the time.

The table lists this clone with a count of one. Its target is not known. Researchers ran the PCR with 60 Vbeta and 13 Jbeta primers. TCRdb keeps only in-frame clones here, not all; method: immunoSEQ multiplex PCR. Here the sample spans roughly 120,000 clones, 76% being singletons. This receptor was obtained from a man aged 45-65 years in good health and CMV-seronegative. The sample consisted of PBMCs.

CDR3 sequence reads: CASSLVGSSYNSPLHF. CDR3 bases: TGTGCCAGCAGCTTAGTAGGGAGCTCCTATAATTCACCCCTCCACTTT. The chain has TRBV7-2 and TRBJ1-6; D remains ambiguous. Germline V gene lookup returns CDR1 SGHTA and CDR2 FQGNSA. V was clipped by 1 base and J by 0 bases, with 7 bases between them. The CDR3 has 16 amino acids.